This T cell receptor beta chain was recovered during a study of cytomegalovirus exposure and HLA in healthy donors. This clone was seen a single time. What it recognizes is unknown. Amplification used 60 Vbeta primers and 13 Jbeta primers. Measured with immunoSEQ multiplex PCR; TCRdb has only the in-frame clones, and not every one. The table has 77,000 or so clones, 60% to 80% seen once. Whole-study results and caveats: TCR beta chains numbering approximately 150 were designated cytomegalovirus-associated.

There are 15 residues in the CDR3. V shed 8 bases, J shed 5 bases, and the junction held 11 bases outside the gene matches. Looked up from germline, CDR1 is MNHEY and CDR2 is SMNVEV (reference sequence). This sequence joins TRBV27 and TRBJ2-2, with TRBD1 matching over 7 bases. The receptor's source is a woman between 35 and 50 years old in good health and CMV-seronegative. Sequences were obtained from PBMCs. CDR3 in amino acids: CASGHGTDLTGELFF. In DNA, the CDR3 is TGTGCCAGCGGACACGGGACAGATCTTACCGGGGAGCTGTTTTTT.